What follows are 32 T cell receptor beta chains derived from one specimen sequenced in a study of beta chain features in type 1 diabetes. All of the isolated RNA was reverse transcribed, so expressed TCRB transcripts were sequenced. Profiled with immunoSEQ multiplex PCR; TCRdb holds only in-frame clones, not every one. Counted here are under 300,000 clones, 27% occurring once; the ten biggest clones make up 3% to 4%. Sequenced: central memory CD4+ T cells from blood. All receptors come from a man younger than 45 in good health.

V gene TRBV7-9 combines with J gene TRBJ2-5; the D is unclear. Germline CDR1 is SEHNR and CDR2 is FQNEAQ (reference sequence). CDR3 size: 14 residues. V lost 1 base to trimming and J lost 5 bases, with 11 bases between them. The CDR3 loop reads CASSLDGYRETQYF. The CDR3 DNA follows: TGTGCCAGCAGCTTAGATGGCTATCGGGAGACCCAGTACTTC.

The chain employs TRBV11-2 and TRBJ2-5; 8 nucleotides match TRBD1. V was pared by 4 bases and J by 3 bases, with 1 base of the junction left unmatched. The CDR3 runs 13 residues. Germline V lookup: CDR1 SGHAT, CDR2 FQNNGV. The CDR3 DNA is TGTGCCAGCAGCTCGGACAGGGAAGAGACCCAGTACTTC. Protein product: CASSSDREETQYF.

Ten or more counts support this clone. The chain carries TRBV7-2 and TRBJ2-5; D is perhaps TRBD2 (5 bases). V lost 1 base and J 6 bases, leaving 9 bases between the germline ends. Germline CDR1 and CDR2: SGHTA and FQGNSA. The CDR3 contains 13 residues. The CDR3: CASSLDDGKTQYF. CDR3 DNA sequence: TGTGCCAGCAGCTTAGACGACGGGAAGACCCAGTACTTC.

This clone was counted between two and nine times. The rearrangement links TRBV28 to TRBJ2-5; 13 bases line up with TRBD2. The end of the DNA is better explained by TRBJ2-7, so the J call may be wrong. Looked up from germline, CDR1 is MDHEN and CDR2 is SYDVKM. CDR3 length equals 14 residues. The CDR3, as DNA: TGTGCCAGCAGCTGGACTAGCGGGAGCGACGAGCAGTACTTC. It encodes CASSWTSGSDEQYF.

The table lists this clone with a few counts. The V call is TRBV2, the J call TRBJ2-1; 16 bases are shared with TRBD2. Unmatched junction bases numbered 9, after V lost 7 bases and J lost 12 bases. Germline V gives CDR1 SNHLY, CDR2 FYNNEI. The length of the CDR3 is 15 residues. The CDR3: CASTTGTSGRVGQFF. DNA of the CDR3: TGTGCCAGCACCACCGGGACTAGCGGGAGGGTTGGGCAGTTCTTC.

The DNA for the CDR3 is TGTGCCAGTAGTATAGGATGGGAAGAGACCCAGTACTTC. It encodes CASSIGWEETQYF. This chain connects TRBV19 to TRBJ2-5; unclear D gene. The germline V and J ends were trimmed by 1 base and 3 bases, with 6 bases remaining between them. Germline V gives CDR1 LNHDA, CDR2 SQIVND (reference sequence). CDR3 length: 13 amino acids.

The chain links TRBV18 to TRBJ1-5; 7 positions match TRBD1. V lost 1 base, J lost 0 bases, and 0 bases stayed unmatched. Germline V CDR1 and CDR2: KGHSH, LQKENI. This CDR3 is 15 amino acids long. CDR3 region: CASSPQGASNQPQHF. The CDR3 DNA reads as TGTGCCAGCTCACCACAGGGGGCTAGCAATCAGCCCCAGCATTTT.

This chain's CDR3 is CASSQTTWVGNEQFF. CDR3 nucleotide sequence: TGCGCCAGCAGCCAGACCACCTGGGTAGGCAATGAGCAGTTCTTC. The rearrangement links TRBV5-1 to TRBJ2-1, with unresolved D. The ends were cut back, 4 bases at V and 6 bases at J, with 17 bases in the middle. Germline CDR1 and CDR2: SGHRS and YFSETQ. The CDR3 has 15 amino acids. Variable domain in full (rest from reference TRBV5-1 and TRBJ2-1): KAGVTQTPRYLIKTRGQQVTLSCSPISGHRSVSWYQQTPGQGLQFLFEYFSETQRNKGNFPGRFSGRQFSNSRSEMNVSTLELGDSALYLCASSQTTWVGNEQFFGPGTRLTVL.

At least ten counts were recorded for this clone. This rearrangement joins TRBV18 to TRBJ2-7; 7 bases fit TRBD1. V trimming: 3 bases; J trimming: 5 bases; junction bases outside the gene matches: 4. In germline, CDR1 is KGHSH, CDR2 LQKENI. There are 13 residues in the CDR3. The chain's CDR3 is CASSPGQDDEQYF. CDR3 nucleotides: TGTGCCAGCTCACCCGGACAGGACGACGAGCAGTACTTC.

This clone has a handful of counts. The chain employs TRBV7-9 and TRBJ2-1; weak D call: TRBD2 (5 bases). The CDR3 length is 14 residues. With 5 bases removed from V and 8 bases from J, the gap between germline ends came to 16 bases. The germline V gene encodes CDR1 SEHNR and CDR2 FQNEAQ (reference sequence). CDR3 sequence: CASSVPSAGDEQFF. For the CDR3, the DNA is TGTGCCAGCAGCGTTCCTAGTGCCGGGGATGAGCAGTTCTTC. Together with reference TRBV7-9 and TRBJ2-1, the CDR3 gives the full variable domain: DTGVSQNPRHKITKRGQNVTFRCDPISEHNRLYWYRQTLGQGPEFLTYFQNEAQLEKSRLLSDRFSAERPKGSFSTLEIQRTEQGDSAMYLCASSVPSAGDEQFFGPGTRLTVL.

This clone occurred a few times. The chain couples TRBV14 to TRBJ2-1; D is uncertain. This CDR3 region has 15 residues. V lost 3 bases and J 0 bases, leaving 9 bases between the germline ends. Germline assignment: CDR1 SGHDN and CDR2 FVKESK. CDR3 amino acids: CASSQGLGSYNEQFF. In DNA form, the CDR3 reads TGTGCCAGCAGCCAGGGCTTGGGCTCCTACAATGAGCAGTTCTTC.

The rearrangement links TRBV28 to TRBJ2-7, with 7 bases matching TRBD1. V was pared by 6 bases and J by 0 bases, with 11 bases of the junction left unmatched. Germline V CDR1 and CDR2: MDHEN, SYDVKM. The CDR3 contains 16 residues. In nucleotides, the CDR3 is TGTGCCAGCAGCCGTTCCCCCTGGACAGGCTCCTACGAGCAGTACTTC. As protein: CASSRSPWTGSYEQYF.

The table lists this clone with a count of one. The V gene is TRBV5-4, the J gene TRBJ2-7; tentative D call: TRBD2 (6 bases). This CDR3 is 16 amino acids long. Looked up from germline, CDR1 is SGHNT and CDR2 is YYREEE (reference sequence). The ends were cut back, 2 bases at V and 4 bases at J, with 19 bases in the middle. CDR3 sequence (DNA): TGTGCCAGCAGCTTACCCGGAATAGCTGGAGGGTACGAGCAGTACTTC. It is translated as CASSLPGIAGGYEQYF.

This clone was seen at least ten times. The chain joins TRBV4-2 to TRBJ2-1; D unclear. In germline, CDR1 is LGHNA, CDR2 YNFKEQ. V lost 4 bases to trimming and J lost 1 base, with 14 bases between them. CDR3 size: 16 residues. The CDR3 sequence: CASSPGTALSYNEQFF. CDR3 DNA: TGTGCCAGCAGCCCCGGAACAGCTCTTTCCTACAATGAGCAGTTCTTC.

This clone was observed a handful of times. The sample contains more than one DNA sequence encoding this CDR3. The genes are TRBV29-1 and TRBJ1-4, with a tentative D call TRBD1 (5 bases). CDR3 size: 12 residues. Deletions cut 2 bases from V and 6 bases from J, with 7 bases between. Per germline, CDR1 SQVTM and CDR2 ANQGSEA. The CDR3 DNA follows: TGCAGCGTTGAACAGGGAGATGAAAAACTGTTTTTT. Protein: CSVEQGDEKLFF.

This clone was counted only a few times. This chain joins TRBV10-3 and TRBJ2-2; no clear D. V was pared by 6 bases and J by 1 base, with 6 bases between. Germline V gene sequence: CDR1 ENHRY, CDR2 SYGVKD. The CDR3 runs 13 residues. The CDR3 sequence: CAIRGLNTGELFF. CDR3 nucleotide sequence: TGTGCCATCAGAGGGTTGAACACCGGGGAGCTGTTTTTT.

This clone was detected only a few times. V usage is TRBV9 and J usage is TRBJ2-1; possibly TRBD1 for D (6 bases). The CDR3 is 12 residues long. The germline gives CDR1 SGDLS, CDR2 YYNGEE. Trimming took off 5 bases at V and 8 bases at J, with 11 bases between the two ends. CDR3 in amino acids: CASSLDRYEQFF. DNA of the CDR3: TGTGCCAGCAGTTTAGACAGGTATGAGCAGTTCTTC. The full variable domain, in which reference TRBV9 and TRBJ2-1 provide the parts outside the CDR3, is DSGVTQTPKHLITATGQRVTLRCSPRSGDLSVYWYQQSLDQGLQFLIQYYNGEERAKGNILERFSAQQFPDLHSELNLSSLELGDSALYFCASSLDRYEQFFGPGTRLTVL.

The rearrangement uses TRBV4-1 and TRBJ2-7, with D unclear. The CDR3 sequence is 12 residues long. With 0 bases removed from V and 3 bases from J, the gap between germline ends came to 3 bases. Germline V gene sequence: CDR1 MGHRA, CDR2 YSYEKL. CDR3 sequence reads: CASSQEGYEQYF. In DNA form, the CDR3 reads TGCGCCAGCAGCCAAGAGGGCTACGAGCAGTACTTC.

CDR3 loop: CASSPMGVEQYF. CDR3 bases: TGTGCCAGCTCACCAATGGGGGTAGAGCAGTACTTC. The rearrangement links TRBV18 to TRBJ2-7; the D gene could be TRBD1 or TRBD2 (5 bases each). This CDR3 is 12 amino acids long. Germline CDR1 reads KGHSH; CDR2 reads LQKENI. V was shortened by 2 bases and J by 7 bases, with 9 bases between the two germline ends. Supplemented by reference TRBV18 and TRBJ2-7, the full variable domain reads NAGVMQNPRHLVRRRGQEARLRCSPMKGHSHVYWYRQLPEEGLKFMVYLQKENIIDESGMPKERFSAEFPKEGPSILRIQQVVRGDSAAYFCASSPMGVEQYFGPGTRLTVT.

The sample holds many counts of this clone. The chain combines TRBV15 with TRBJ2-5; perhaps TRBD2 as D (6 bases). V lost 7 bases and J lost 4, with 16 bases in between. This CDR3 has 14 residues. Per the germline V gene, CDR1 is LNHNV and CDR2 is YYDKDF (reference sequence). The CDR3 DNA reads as TGTGCCACCAATCCGCGGGGCTCCAGAGAGACCCAGTACTTC. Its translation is CATNPRGSRETQYF.

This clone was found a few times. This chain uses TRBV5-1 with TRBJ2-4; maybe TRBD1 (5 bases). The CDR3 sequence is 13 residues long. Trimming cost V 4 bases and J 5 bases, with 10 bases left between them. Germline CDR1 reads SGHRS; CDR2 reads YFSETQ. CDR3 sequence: CASSDSSQNIQYF. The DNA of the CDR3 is TGCGCCAGCAGCGACAGCAGCCAAAACATTCAGTACTTC.

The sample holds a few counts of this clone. As DNA, the CDR3 is TGTGCCAGCAGTGATCAGTCGAACACTGAAGCTTTCTTT. Protein sequence: CASSDQSNTEAFF. This chain joins TRBV2 and TRBJ1-1; D ambiguous. V lost 3 bases and J lost 1, with 6 bases in between. Germline CDR1 is SNHLY and CDR2 is FYNNEI. The CDR3 runs 13 residues.

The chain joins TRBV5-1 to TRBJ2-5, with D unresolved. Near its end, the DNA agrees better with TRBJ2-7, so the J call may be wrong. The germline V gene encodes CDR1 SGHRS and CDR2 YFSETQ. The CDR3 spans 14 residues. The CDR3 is CASSLVAYSYEQYF. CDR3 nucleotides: TGCGCCAGCAGCTTGGTCGCGTACTCCTACGAGCAGTACTTC.

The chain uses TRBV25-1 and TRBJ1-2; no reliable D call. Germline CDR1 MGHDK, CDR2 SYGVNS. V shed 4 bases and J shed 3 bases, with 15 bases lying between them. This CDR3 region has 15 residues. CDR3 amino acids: CASSAPSSKYYGYTF. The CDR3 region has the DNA TGTGCCAGCAGTGCCCCCTCGAGTAAATACTATGGCTACACCTTC.

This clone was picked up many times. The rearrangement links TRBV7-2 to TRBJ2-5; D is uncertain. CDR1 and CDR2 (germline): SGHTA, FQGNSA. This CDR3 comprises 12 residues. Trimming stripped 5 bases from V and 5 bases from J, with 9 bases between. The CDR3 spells CASSILGETQYF. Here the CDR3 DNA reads TGTGCCAGCAGCATACTCGGCGAGACCCAGTACTTC.

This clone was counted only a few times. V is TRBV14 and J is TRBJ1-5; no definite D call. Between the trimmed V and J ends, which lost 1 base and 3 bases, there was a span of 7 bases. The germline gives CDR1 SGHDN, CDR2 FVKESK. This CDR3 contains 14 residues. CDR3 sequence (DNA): TGTGCCAGCAGCCAAGCCGGAGTCAATCAGCCCCAGCATTTT. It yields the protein CASSQAGVNQPQHF. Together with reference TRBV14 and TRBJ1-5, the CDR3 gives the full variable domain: EAGVTQFPSHSVIEKGQTVTLRCDPISGHDNLYWYRRVMGKEIKFLLHFVKESKQDESGMPNNRFLAERTGGTYSTLKVQPAELEDSGVYFCASSQAGVNQPQHFGDGTRLSIL.

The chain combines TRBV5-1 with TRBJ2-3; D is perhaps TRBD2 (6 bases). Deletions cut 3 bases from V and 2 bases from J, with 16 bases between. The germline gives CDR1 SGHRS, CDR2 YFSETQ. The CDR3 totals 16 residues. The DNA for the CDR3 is TGCGCCAGCAGCTACGTAGCTGGCGGGGTCACAGATACGCAGTATTTT. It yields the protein CASSYVAGGVTDTQYF. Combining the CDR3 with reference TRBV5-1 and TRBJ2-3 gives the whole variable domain KAGVTQTPRYLIKTRGQQVTLSCSPISGHRSVSWYQQTPGQGLQFLFEYFSETQRNKGNFPGRFSGRQFSNSRSEMNVSTLELGDSALYLCASSYVAGGVTDTQYFGPGTRLTVL.

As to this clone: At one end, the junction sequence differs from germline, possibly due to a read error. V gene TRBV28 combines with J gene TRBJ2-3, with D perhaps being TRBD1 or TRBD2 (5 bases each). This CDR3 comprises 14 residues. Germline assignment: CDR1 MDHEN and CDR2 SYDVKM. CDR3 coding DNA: TGTGCCAGCCGTTTCCCTGGGGGAACAGATACGCAGTATTTT. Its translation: CASRFPGGTDTQYF.

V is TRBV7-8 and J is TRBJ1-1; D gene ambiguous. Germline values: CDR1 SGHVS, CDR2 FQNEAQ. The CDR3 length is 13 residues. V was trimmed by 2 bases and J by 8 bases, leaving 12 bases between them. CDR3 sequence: CASSLYSAREAFF. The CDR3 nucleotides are TGTGCCAGCAGCTTATATTCGGCCAGGGAAGCTTTCTTT.

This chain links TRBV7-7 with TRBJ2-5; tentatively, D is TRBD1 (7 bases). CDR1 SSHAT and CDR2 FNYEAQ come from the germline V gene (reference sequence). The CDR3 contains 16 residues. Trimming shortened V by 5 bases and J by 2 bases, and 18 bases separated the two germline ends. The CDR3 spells CASSPGGFLNQETQYF. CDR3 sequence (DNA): TGTGCCAGCAGCCCAGGGGGGTTTTTGAATCAAGAGACCCAGTACTTC.

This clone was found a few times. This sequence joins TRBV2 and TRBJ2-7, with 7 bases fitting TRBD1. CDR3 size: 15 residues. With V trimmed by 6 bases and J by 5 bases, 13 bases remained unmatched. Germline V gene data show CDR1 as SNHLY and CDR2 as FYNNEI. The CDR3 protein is CASRRENRGIHEQYF. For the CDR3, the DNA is TGTGCCAGCAGAAGGGAGAACAGGGGAATCCACGAGCAGTACTTC.

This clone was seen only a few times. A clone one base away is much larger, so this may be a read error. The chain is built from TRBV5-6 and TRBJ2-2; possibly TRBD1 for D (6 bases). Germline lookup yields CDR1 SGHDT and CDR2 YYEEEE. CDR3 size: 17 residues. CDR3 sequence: CPSSHSRTAANTGELFF. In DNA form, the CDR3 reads TGTCCCAGCAGTCACTCCCGGACAGCGGCGAACACCGGGGAGCTGTTTTTT.